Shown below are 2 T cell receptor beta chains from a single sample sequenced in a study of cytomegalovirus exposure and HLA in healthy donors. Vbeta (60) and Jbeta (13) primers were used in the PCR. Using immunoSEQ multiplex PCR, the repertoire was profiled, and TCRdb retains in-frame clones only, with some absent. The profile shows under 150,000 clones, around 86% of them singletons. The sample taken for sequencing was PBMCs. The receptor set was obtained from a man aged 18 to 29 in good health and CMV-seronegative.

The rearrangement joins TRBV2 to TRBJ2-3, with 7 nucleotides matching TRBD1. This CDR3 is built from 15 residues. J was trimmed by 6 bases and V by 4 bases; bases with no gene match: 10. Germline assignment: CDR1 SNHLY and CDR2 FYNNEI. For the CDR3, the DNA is TGTGCCAGCAGTGCGTCCGGGACAGAGAAGGATACGCAGTATTTT. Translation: CASSASGTEKDTQYF.

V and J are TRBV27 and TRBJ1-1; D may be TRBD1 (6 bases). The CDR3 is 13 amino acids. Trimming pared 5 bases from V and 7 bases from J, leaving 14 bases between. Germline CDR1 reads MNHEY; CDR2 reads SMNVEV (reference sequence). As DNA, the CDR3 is TGTGCCAGCAGTACCCGACAGGACCTTGAAGCTTTCTTT. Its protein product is CASSTRQDLEAFF.